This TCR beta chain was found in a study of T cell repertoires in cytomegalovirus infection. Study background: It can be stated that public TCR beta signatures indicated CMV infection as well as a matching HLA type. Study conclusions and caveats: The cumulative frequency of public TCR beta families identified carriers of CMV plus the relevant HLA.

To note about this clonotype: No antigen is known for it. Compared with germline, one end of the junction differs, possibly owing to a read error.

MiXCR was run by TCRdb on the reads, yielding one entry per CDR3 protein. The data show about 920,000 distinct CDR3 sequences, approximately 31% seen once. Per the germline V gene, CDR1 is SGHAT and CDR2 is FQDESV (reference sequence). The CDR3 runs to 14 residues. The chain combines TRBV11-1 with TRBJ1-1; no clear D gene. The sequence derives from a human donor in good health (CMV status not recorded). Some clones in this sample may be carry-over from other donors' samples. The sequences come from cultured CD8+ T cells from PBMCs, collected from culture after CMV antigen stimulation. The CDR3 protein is CASSLVGTDGEASF. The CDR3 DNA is TGTGCCAGCAGCTTAGTTGGTACGGACGGTGAAGCTTCCTTT.